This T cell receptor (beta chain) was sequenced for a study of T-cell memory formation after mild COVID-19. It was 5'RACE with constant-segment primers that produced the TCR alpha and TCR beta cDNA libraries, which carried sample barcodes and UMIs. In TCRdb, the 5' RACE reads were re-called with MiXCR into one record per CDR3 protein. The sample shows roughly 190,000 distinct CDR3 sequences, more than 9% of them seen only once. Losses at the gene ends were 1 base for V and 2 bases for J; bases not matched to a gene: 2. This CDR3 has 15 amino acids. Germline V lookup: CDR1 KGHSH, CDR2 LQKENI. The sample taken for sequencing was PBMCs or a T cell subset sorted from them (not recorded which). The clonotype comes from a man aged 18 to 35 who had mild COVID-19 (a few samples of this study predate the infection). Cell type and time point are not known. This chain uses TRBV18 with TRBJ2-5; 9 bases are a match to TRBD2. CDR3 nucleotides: TGTGCCAGCTCACCACTAGCGGGGGAGCAAGAGACCCAGTACTTC. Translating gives CASSPLAGEQETQYF.